This is a list of T cell receptor beta chains from one sample in a study of cytomegalovirus exposure and HLA in healthy donors. Clones were sequenced by immunoSEQ multiplex PCR, and TCRdb holds only the in-frame ones, with some missing. This sample has 90,000 to 120,000 clones, with roughly 80% found just once. Sequenced material: PBMCs. These receptors all stem from a man aged 25-40 years in good health and CMV-seropositive. CDR3s include the opening cysteine and the closing phenylalanine or tryptophan. A D gene is named only where the DNA matches it firmly. Clone size, where shown, is once, few, many, or a class for clones that have expanded.

clone size,V gene,J gene,D gene,CDR3 protein,CDR3 DNA
once,TRBV30,TRBJ1-4,.,CAWRTGLMEKLFF,TGTGCCTGGAGGACAGGTCTTATGGAAAAACTGTTTTTT
.,TRBV6-1,TRBJ1-2,.,CASGEALREGRHYGYTF,TGTGCCAGCGGTGAAGCGCTTCGGGAAGGGAGGCACTATGGCTACACCTTC
.,TRBV4-1,TRBJ2-5,TRBD2,CASSQFGTSVSNVETQYF,TGCGCCAGCAGCCAATTCGGGACTAGCGTCTCGAACGTGGAGACCCAGTACTTC
.,TRBV5-6,TRBJ1-1,.,CASSLEGEMNTEAFF,TGTGCCAGCAGCTTGGAGGGGGAAATGAACACTGAAGCTTTCTTT
.,TRBV19,TRBJ1-5,TRBD1,CASRDRTYSNQPQHF,TGTGCCAGTAGGGACAGGACCTATAGCAATCAGCCCCAGCATTTT
few,TRBV11-3,TRBJ2-7,.,CASSQRVSEQYF,TGTGCCAGCAGCCAGCGGGTATCCGAGCAGTACTTC
few,TRBV7-2,TRBJ1-5,TRBD1,CASSLTDRVMQPQHF,TGTGCCAGCAGCTTGACGGACAGGGTAATGCAGCCCCAGCATTTT
.,TRBV7-9,TRBJ1-1,.,CSSSSQGLATEAFF,TGTTCCAGCAGCTCACAGGGTTTGGCCACTGAAGCTTTCTTT
once,TRBV7-9,TRBJ2-1,TRBD1,CASSLGQGAVNEQFF,TGTGCCAGCAGCCTTGGACAGGGGGCGGTTAATGAGCAGTTCTTC
.,TRBV2,TRBJ1-2,.,CASSASGRESGYTF,TGTGCCAGCAGTGCGTCTGGGAGGGAGAGTGGCTACACCTTC
.,TRBV27,TRBJ2-7,TRBD1,CASSPIRTGALYEQYF,TGTGCCAGCAGTCCAATTCGGACAGGGGCTTTATACGAGCAGTACTTC
.,TRBV5-1,TRBJ2-5,.,CASSLSSGGGETQYF,TGCGCCAGCAGCTTGTCATCCGGAGGAGGGGAGACCCAGTACTTC
.,TRBV5-1,TRBJ1-1,.,CASRGGILGISMNTEAFF,TGCGCCAGCAGAGGGGGTATCCTGGGAATTAGCATGAACACTGAAGCTTTCTTT
once,TRBV6-5,TRBJ2-7,TRBD1,CASSDRDSSYEQYF,TGTGCCAGCAGTGACCGGGACAGCTCCTACGAGCAGTACTTC
.,TRBV19,TRBJ2-7,.,CASSIPGLAYEQYF,TGTGCCAGTAGTATACCGGGTCTAGCCTACGAGCAGTACTTC
.,TRBV19,TRBJ1-4,.,CASSTMTLRLNEKLFF,TGTGCCAGTAGTACAATGACGTTGAGGCTTAATGAAAAACTGTTTTTT
.,TRBV7-9,TRBJ2-2,.,CSSSFPVSRELFF,TGTTCCAGCAGCTTCCCAGTTAGCCGGGAGCTGTTTTTT
few,TRBV19,TRBJ2-1,TRBD1,CASRIQGEQFF,TGTGCCAGTAGAATACAGGGGGAGCAGTTCTTC
.,TRBV5-6,TRBJ2-7,.,CASSLVTPEQYF,TGTGCCAGCAGCTTGGTAACTCCTGAGCAGTACTTC
.,TRBV30,TRBJ2-5,TRBD1,CAWTPQGRETQYF,TGTGCCTGGACCCCACAGGGGAGAGAGACCCAGTACTTC
.,TRBV7-8,TRBJ1-2,TRBD1,CASSPDRERSYTF,TGTGCCAGCAGCCCCGACAGGGAGAGGAGCTACACCTTC
.,TRBV6-5,TRBJ2-2,.,CASSYRGYLNTGELFF,TGTGCCAGCAGTTATAGGGGATACCTGAACACCGGGGAGCTGTTTTTT
.,TRBV7-9,TRBJ1-1,TRBD1,CASSSRQGNRGTEAFF,TGTGCCAGCAGCTCAAGACAGGGTAATCGCGGCACTGAAGCTTTCTTT
few,TRBV4-1,TRBJ2-3,TRBD2,CASSLSGGPNTDTQYF,TGCGCCAGCAGCCTTAGCGGGGGTCCAAACACAGATACGCAGTATTTT
.,TRBV7-9,TRBJ1-5,.,CASSSEGVGNQPQHF,TGTGCCAGCAGCTCCGAGGGGGTCGGCAATCAGCCCCAGCATTTT
.,TRBV25-1,TRBJ2-3,TRBD1,CARLRTGLFDTQYF,TGTGCCAGACTCCGGACAGGGCTTTTTGATACGCAGTATTTT
once,TRBV29-1,TRBJ2-5,TRBD1,CSVEDIGQGAQETQYF,TGCAGCGTTGAAGATATAGGGCAGGGGGCCCAGGAGACCCAGTACTTC
few,TRBV30,TRBJ1-2,TRBD1,CAWSPLTGGGSYTF,TGTGCCTGGTCTCCTCTAACAGGGGGAGGAAGCTACACCTTC
.,TRBV18,TRBJ1-1,.,CASSQSPVGGEAFF,TGTGCCAGCTCGCAATCCCCAGTAGGGGGAGAAGCTTTCTTT
.,TRBV29-1,TRBJ2-7,.,CSVENPREGVREQYF,TGCAGCGTTGAGAACCCCCGCGAAGGGGTGAGAGAGCAGTACTTC
.,TRBV6-1,TRBJ1-4,.,CASRQGLLNREKLFF,TGTGCCAGCAGGCAGGGACTCCTAAACAGGGAAAAACTGTTTTTT
.,TRBV7-2,TRBJ1-6,.,CASSSPSGVGGNSPLHF,TGTGCCAGCAGCTCGCCCTCCGGGGTGGGGGGAAATTCACCCCTCCACTTT
.,TRBV5-4,TRBJ2-5,TRBD2,CASQASGVETQYF,TGTGCCAGCCAGGCTAGCGGGGTAGAGACCCAGTACTTC
.,TRBV10-3,TRBJ2-2,TRBD1,CAISWDRGRTGELFF,TGTGCCATCAGTTGGGACAGGGGGAGAACCGGGGAGCTGTTTTTT
.,TRBV7-9,TRBJ2-1,TRBD1,CASGTGFINEQFF,TGTGCCAGCGGGACAGGGTTCATAAATGAGCAGTTCTTC
few,TRBV4-1,TRBJ2-7,.,CASSQDRGVREAHF,TGCGCCAGCAGCCAAGATAGGGGGGTTCGGGAGGCGCACTTC
.,TRBV7-8,TRBJ2-3,.,CASSVPRGTTDTQYF,TGTGCCAGCAGCGTCCCTCGGGGGACCACAGATACGCAGTATTTT
.,TRBV30,TRBJ1-6,TRBD1,CAWRAGGHNSPLHF,TGTGCCTGGAGGGCAGGGGGCCATAATTCACCCCTCCACTTT
few,TRBV18,TRBJ1-5,TRBD1,CASSRGQGGNQPQHF,TGTGCCAGCTCCCGAGGACAGGGCGGCAATCAGCCCCAGCATTTT
.,TRBV4-1,TRBJ2-5,.,CASSQVRVSWETQYF,TGCGCCAGCAGCCAAGTCAGGGTCTCCTGGGAGACCCAGTACTTC
.,TRBV19,TRBJ1-2,TRBD1,CASTGPGTGGIYGYTF,TGTGCCAGTACGGGGCCCGGGACAGGGGGCATCTATGGCTACACCTTC
.,TRBV7-6,TRBJ2-3,.,CASSFTPRGRGADTQYF,TGTGCCAGCAGCTTTACCCCGCGGGGTCGAGGGGCAGATACGCAGTATTTT
.,TRBV5-1,TRBJ1-2,TRBD1,CASSLQGDGYGYTF,TGCGCCAGCAGCCTCCAGGGGGACGGCTATGGCTACACCTTC
.,TRBV11-3,TRBJ2-7,.,CASSLDLGYEQYF,TGTGCCAGCAGCTTAGATCTAGGCTACGAGCAGTACTTC
few,TRBV11-1,TRBJ2-7,TRBD1,CASSPDVQGALYEQYF,TGTGCCAGCAGCCCAGACGTCCAGGGGGCACTGTACGAGCAGTACTTC
.,TRBV10-3,TRBJ2-7,TRBD1,CAISDGQVLRFSYEQYF,TGTGCCATCAGTGACGGACAGGTATTAAGGTTCTCCTACGAGCAGTACTTC